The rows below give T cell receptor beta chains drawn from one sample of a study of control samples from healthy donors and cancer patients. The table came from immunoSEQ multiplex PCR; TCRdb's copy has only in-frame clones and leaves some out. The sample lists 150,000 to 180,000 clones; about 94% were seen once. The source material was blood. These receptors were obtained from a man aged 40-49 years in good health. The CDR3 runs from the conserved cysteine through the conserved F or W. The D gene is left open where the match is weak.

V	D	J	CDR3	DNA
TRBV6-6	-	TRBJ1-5	CASSYAGGNQPQHF	TGTGCCAGCAGTTACGCGGGAGGGAATCAGCCCCAGCATTTT
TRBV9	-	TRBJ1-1	CASSVGLGNTEAFF	TGTGCCAGCAGCGTAGGGTTAGGGAACACTGAAGCTTTCTTT
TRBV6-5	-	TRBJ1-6	CASRRGPGTFSPLHF	TGTGCCAGCAGGAGAGGTCCAGGGACATTCTCACCCCTCCACTTT
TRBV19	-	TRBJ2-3	CASSIERSTDTQYF	TGTGCCAGTAGTATAGAGAGAAGCACAGATACGCAGTATTTT
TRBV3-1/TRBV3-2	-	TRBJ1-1	CASSLPEGGTEAFF	TGTGCCAGCAGCCTCCCAGAGGGGGGCACTGAAGCTTTCTTT
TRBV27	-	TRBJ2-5	CASSSNGTPQETQYF	TGTGCCAGCAGTTCGAATGGGACACCCCAAGAGACCCAGTACTTC
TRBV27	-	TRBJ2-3	CASSSGADTQYF	TGTGCCAGCAGCTCGGGGGCAGATACGCAGTATTTT
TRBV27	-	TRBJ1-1	CASSTQPNTEAFF	TGTGCCAGCAGTACCCAGCCGAACACTGAAGCTTTCTTT
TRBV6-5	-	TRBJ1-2	CASIRGSNYGYTF	TGTGCCAGCATTCGAGGTTCTAACTATGGCTACACCTTC
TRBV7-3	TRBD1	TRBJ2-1	CASSPGQGNEQFF	TGTGCCAGCAGCCCGGGACAGGGAAATGAGCAGTTCTTC
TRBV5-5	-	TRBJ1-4	CASSPWGDTNEKLFF	TGTGCCAGCAGCCCCTGGGGGGATACTAATGAAAAACTGTTTTTT
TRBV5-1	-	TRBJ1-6	CASREGVERSPLHF	TGCGCCAGCAGGGAGGGGGTAGAGCGGTCACCCCTCCACTTT
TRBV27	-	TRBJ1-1	CASSLRGGWDTEAFF	TGTGCCAGCAGTTTGCGGGGGGGTTGGGACACTGAAGCTTTCTTT
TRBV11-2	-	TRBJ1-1	CASSFPLPAFF	TGTGCCAGCAGCTTCCCCCTGCCAGCTTTCTTT